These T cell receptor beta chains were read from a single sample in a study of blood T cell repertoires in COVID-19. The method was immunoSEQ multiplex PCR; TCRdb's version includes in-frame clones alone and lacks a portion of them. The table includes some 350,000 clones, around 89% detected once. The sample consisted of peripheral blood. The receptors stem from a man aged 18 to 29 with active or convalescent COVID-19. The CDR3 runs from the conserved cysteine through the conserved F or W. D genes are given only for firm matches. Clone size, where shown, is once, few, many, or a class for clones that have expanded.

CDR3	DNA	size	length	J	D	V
CASSLSSYNEQFF	TGTGCCAGCAGCTTAAGTAGTTACAATGAGCAGTTCTTC	-	13	TRBJ2-1	-	TRBV7-3
CASSGQGSHEQYF	TGTGCCAGCAGTGGACAGGGGTCCCACGAGCAGTACTTC	-	13	TRBJ2-7	TRBD1	TRBV2
CASSYREDSEAFF	TGTGCCAGCAGTTACCGCGAGGACTCTGAAGCTTTCTTT	-	13	TRBJ1-1	-	TRBV6-5
CASRVWGLGTENTEAFF	TGTGCCAGCAGAGTTTGGGGCCTCGGCACGGAGAACACTGAAGCTTTCTTT	-	17	TRBJ1-1	-	TRBV27
CASNIGGGVNYGYTF	TGTGCCAGCAATATCGGGGGTGGGGTTAACTATGGCTACACCTTC	-	15	TRBJ1-2	-	TRBV2
CASSQEPLAVYEQYF	TGCGCCAGCAGCCAAGAACCCTTGGCAGTCTACGAGCAGTACTTC	-	15	TRBJ2-7	-	TRBV4-1
CASSLVGANNEKLFF	TGTGCCAGCAGCTTAGTGGGAGCTAATAATGAAAAACTGTTTTTT	-	15	TRBJ1-4	-	TRBV11-2
CASSITGTSRTGELFF	TGCGCCAGCAGCATTACCGGGACATCAAGGACCGGGGAGCTGTTTTTT	-	16	TRBJ2-2	-	TRBV5-1
CASSPAQGNTGELFF	TGTGCCAGCAGCCCAGCACAGGGGAACACCGGGGAGCTGTTTTTT	-	15	TRBJ2-2	-	TRBV11-3
CASGTGGARPGNTIYF	TGCGCCAGCGGGACAGGGGGCGCGAGGCCTGGAAACACCATATATTTT	-	16	TRBJ1-3	TRBD1	TRBV4-1
CASSQDAAAGPLGQPQHF	TGCGCCAGCAGCCAAGATGCGGCGGCGGGCCCTTTAGGTCAGCCCCAGCATTTT	-	18	TRBJ1-5	-	TRBV4-3
CASRGRNQPQHF	TGTGCCAGTCGTGGGCGAAATCAGCCCCAGCATTTT	-	12	TRBJ1-5	-	TRBV12-3/TRBV12-4
CASSVGVQMNTEAFF	TGTGCCAGCAGCGTAGGAGTACAGATGAACACTGAAGCTTTCTTT	-	15	TRBJ1-1	-	TRBV9
CASKAKGAREQYF	TGTGCCAGCAAGGCGAAGGGGGCGCGCGAGCAGTACTTC	-	13	TRBJ2-7	TRBD1	TRBV7-2
CAISSRRTEAFF	TGTGCCATCAGTTCCAGGCGCACTGAAGCTTTCTTT	few	12	TRBJ1-1	-	TRBV10-3
CAWSVPTGGLNTIYF	TGTGCCTGGAGTGTACCTACAGGGGGCCTAAACACCATATATTTT	-	15	TRBJ1-3	TRBD1	TRBV30
CASSPAGTDEQYF	TGTGCCAGTAGCCCCGCAGGAACGGACGAGCAGTACTTC	once	13	TRBJ2-7	-	TRBV19